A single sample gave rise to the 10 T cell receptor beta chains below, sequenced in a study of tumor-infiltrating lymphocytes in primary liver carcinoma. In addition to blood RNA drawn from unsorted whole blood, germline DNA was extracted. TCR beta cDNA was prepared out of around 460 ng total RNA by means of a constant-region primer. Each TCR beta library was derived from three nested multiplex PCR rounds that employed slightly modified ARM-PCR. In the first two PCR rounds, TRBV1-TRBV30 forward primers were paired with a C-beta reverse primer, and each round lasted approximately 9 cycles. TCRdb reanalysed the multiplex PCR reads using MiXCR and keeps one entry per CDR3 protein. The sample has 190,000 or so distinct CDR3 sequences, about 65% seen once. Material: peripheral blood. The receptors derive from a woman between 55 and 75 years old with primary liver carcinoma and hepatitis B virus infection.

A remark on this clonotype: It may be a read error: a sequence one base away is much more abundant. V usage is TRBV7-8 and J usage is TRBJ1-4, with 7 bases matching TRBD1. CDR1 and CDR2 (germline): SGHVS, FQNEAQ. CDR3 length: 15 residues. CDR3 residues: CASSLRQGLNEKVFF. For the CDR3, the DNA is TGTGCCAGCAGCTTACGACAGGGACTCAATGAAAAAGTGTTTTTT.

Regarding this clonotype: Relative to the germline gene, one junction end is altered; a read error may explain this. This CDR3 reads CASSRLTGSETTSTDTQYF. CDR3 sequence (DNA): TGTGCCAGCAGCCGCCTGACGGGGAGCGAAACCACTAGCACAGATACCCAGTATTTT. This chain links TRBV11-2 with TRBJ2-3; perhaps TRBD2 as D (6 bases). CDR3 length: 19 amino acids. CDR1 is SGHAT and CDR2 is FQNNGV in the germline V gene.

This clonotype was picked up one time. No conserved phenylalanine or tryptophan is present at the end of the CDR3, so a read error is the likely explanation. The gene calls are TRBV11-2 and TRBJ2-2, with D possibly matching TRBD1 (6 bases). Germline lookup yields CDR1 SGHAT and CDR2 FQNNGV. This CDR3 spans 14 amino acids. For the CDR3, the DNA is TGTGCCAGCACCTTAGACCAGGGGCCCGGGGAGCTGTTTTAT. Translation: CASTLDQGPGELFY.

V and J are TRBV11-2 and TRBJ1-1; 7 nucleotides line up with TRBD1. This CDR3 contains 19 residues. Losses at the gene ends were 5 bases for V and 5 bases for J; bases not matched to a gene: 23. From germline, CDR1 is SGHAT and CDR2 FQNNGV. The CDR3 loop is CASSIGVGGEGRRWTEAFF. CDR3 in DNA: TGTGCCAGCAGCATAGGGGTAGGGGGCGAGGGCCGTCGGTGGACTGAAGCTTTCTTT.

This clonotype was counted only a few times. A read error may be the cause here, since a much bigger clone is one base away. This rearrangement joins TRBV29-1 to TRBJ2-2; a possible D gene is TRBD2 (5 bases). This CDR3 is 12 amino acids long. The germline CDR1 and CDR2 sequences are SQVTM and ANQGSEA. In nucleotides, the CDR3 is TGCAGCGTTGGATACCTGGCCGGGAAGCTGTTTTTT. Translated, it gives CSVGYLAGKLFF.

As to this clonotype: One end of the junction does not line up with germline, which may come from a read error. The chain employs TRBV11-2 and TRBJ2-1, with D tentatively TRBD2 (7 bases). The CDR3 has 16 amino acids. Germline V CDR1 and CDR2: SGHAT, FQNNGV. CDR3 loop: CANSLDQGTNYNEQSF. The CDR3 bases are TGTGCCAACAGCTTAGATCAGGGGACTAACTACAATGAGCAGTCCTTC. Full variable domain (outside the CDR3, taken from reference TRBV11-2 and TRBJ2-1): EAGVAQSPRYKIIEKRQSVAFWCNPISGHATLYWYQQILGQGPKLLIQFQNNGVVDDSQLPKDRFSAERLKGVDSTLKIQPAKLEDSAVYLCANSLDQGTNYNEQSFGPGTRLTVL.

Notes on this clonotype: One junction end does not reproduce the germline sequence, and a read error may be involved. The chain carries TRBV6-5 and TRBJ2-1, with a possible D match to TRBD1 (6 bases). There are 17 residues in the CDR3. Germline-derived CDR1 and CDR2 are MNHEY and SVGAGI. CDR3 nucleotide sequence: TGTGCCAGCAGTGCTATCCTTGACAGGTACGACTACAATGAGCAATACTTC. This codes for CASSAILDRYDYNEQYF.

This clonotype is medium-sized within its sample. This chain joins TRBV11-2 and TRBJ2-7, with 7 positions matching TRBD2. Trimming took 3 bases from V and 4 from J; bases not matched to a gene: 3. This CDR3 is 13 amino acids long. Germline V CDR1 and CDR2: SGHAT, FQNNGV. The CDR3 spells CASSFGGGYEQYF. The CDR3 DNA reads TGTGCCAGCAGCTTCGGCGGGGGTTACGAGCAGTACTTC.

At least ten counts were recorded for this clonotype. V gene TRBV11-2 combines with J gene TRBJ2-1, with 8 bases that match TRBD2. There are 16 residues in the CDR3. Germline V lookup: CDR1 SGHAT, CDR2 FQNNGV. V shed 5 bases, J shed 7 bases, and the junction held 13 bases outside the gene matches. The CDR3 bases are TGTGCCAGCAGCGAACGGAGCGGGAGTGGCTGGAATGAGCAGTTCTTC. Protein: CASSERSGSGWNEQFF.

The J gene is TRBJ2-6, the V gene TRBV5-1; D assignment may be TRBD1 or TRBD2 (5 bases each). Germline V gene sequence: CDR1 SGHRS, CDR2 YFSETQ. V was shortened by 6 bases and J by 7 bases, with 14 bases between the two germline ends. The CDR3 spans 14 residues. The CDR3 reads CASTGTLGANVLTF. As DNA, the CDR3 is TGCGCCAGCACAGGGACCCTTGGAGCCAACGTCCTGACTTTC. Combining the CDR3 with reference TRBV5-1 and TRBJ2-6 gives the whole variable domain KAGVTQTPRYLIKTRGQQVTLSCSPISGHRSVSWYQQTPGQGLQFLFEYFSETQRNKGNFPGRFSGRQFSNSRSEMNVSTLELGDSALYLCASTGTLGANVLTFGAGSRLTVL.